This note documents a single T cell receptor (beta chain) sequence. Germline V gene sequence: CDR1 LNHDA, CDR2 SQIVND (reference sequence). Trimming cost V 5 bases and J 0 bases, with 8 bases left between them. This CDR3 spans 15 amino acids. This record belongs to a study of blood T cell repertoires in COVID-19. The wider study: Specimens from acute and convalescent COVID-19 originated in the United States, Italy and Spain. Sources were T cells, B-cell-depleted T cells, or PBMCs; the material itself was cDNA or gDNA.

Authors' methods: Reference gene primer amplification yielded estimated nucleated cell counts. Produced via immunoSEQ multiplex PCR; TCRdb's table is partial and in-frame only. That table is the source of V, J and clone size, and D and trimming were worked out from the DNA. The sample lists around 110,000 clones, about four fifths occurring once. The chain employs TRBV19 and TRBJ1-6; D call uncertain. The sequence derives from a woman in her 70s with acute or convalescent COVID-19. The sequencing sample was made of peripheral blood. The CDR3 DNA follows: TGTGCCAGTAGTCGAGGGAGCTCCTATAATTCACCCCTCCACTTT. It is translated as CASSRGSSYNSPLHF.